This T cell receptor beta chain came from a study of cytomegalovirus exposure and HLA in healthy donors. Germline V CDR1 and CDR2: SGHRS, YFSETQ. J lost 1 base, V lost 4 bases, and 3 bases had no gene match. This CDR3 contains 14 residues. Study-level results: The classifier reportedly diagnosed cytomegalovirus status with high specificity and sensitivity. Later analysis reportedly placed an Asian-associated ancestry cluster below the approximately 730-donor mean in N-insertions. Previously analyzed data showed that most TCR beta V segments were productive at a frequency of about 90% or about 30%. The study listed 164 cytomegalovirus-associated TCR beta chains.

Primers: 60 Vbeta forward and 13 Jbeta reverse. The protocol was immunoSEQ multiplex PCR, while the TCRdb copy is restricted to in-frame clones and leaves out a portion. Of some 80,000 clones listed, around three quarters are singletons. Notes on this clone: Its antigen is currently unknown.

The chain recombines TRBV5-1 with TRBJ1-1; 8 bases match TRBD1. The TCR was taken from a man aged 35 to 55 in good health and CMV-seronegative. Sequencing used PBMCs. CDR3 protein: CASSRDRPNTEAFF. The CDR3 coding sequence is TGCGCCAGCAGCCGGGACAGGCCGAACACTGAAGCTTTCTTT.